This T cell receptor beta chain originates from a study of T cells expressing NK-cell markers. Overall study results and limits: For five or six donors, the dominant NKG2C+ clonotypes made up roughly 1.0-7.5% of their CD8+ T cells. Specificity for HCMV among expanded NKG2C+ T cell clones was not established.

CDR3 length: 13 amino acids. Germline V gives CDR1 SGHRS, CDR2 YFSETQ. For each CDR3 protein, TCRdb gives one entry from its re-call of the 5' RACE reads, without DNA. Here the sample table reports some 600,000 distinct CDR3 sequences. A note on this clonotype: The target antigen is unknown.

The J gene is TRBJ2-3, the V gene TRBV5-1. The receptor comes from a man younger than 35 in good health. Source material: blood T cells: a sorted CD56 or NKG2C T cell subset, CD4+ or CD8+ T cells, or bulk PBMC T cells (not recorded which). The CDR3 loop is CASSQDRWDTQYF.